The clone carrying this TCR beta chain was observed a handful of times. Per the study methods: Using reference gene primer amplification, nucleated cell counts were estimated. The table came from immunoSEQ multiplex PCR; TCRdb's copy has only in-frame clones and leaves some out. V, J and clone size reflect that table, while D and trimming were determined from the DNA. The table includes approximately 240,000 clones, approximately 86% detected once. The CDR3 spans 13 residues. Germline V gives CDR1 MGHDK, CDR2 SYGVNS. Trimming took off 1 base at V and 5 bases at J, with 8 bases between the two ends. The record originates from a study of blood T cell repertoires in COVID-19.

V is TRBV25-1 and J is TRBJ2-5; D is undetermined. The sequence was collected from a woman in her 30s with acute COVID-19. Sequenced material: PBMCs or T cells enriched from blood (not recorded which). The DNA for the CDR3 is TGTGCCAGCAGTGAATCGGGTTGGGAGACCCAGTACTTC. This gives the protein CASSESGWETQYF.